This T cell receptor (beta chain) comes out of a study of T cell changes during pregnancy in multiple sclerosis. This clone was recorded a few times. Libraries were prepared by immunoSEQ multiplex PCR; TCRdb keeps only in-frame clonotypes and omits some of them. The profile shows some 69,000 clones, 90% of them singletons. The CDR3 spans 15 residues. CDR1 and CDR2 from the germline V gene are SNHLY and FYNNEI. Trimming took 4 bases from V and 2 from J, leaving 13 bases between them. This TCR derives from a female donor in good health, enrolled as a control in a pregnancy study. The chain couples TRBV2 to TRBJ2-3; D might be TRBD2 (6 bases). Sequencing used peripheral blood, obtained in the second trimester of pregnancy. The CDR3 protein is CASSVSLGLTDTQYF. The CDR3 nucleotides read TGTGCCAGCAGTGTGTCCCTGGGACTCACAGATACGCAGTATTTT.